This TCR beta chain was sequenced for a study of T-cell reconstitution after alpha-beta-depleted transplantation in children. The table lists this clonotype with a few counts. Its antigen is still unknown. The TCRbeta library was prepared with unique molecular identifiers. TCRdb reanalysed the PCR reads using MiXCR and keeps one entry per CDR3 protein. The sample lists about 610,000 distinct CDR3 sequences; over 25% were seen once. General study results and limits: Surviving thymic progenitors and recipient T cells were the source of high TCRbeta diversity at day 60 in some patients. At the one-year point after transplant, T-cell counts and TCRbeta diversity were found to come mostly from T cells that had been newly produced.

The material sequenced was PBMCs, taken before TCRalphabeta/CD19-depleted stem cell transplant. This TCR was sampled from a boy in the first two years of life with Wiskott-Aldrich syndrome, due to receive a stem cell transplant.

The CDR3 DNA follows: TGCGCCAGCAAACTAGCGGGAGATGGCGTAAATGAGCAGTTCTTC. Translating it yields CASKLAGDGVNEQFF. V and J are TRBV5-1 and TRBJ2-1, with TRBD2 matching 11 bases. The CDR3 consists of 15 residues. Unmatched junction bases numbered 9, after V lost 6 bases and J lost 7 bases. In germline, CDR1 is SGHRS, CDR2 YFSETQ.